The following is a T cell receptor (beta chain) sequence with its context. Its antigen is unknown. The table came from immunoSEQ multiplex PCR; TCRdb's copy has only in-frame clones and leaves some out. The sample gives 130,000 to 150,000 clones, about nine tenths of which show up once; about 15% is in the top ten. The data stem from a study of T cell responses to AZD1222 COVID-19 vaccine. Overall study findings and caveats: Reportedly, nearly half the spike-specific TCRs target unmutated variant regions. Dominant at 160-218 and 743-854, vaccine-associated CD4 TCRs also spanned spike. Baseline serology detected seropositivity in only a handful of AZD1222 recipients. White British donors predominated, females outnumbered males, and clonal diversity was possibly underestimated.

The V and J ends lost 3 bases and 5 bases respectively, with 10 bases between them. CDR1 LGHDT and CDR2 YNNKEL come from the germline V gene (reference sequence). The CDR3 sequence is 13 residues long. Sequencing used peripheral blood, obtained on day 0 of AZD1222 vaccination. The genes are TRBV3-1 (or the pseudogene TRBV3-2) and TRBJ1-2; a weak D match, TRBD1 (5 bases). This clonotype originated in an adult in good health. CDR3 sequence: CASSQGTEYGYTF. In DNA, the CDR3 is TGTGCCAGCAGCCAGGGGACGGAATATGGCTACACCTTC.